This T cell receptor beta chain was recorded in a study of T cells in Graves' hyperthyroidism and ophthalmopathy. Study-level findings and limits: Most expanded thyroid clonotypes above 0.001 also appeared in blood. Ophthalmopathy stood apart from stable hyperthyroidism in a 13 V-J model.

Turning to this clonotype: What it binds is unknown.

Subjects with ophthalmopathy showed a Clinical Activity Score no lower than 3, a NOSPECS grade no lower than 4, and a duration shorter than 3 months. TCR beta CDR3 regions were amplified from RNA transcripts. Researchers ran a first-round RT-PCR on the TCR CDR3 using the HTBI primer set. One entry per CDR3 protein, called by TCRdb with MiXCR from the multiplex PCR reads. There are 250,000 to 400,000 distinct CDR3 sequences in the sample; roughly 15% occur only once, and about a third lies in the top ten. Germline V lookup: CDR1 ENHRY, CDR2 SYGVKD. With 0 bases removed from V and 5 bases from J, the gap between germline ends came to 11 bases. The CDR3 spans 16 residues.

The sample comprised blood. The clonotype comes from a woman aged 40 to 50 with Graves' ophthalmopathy. This sequence joins TRBV10-3 and TRBJ1-6; D is unresolved. Here the CDR3 reads CAISESIRFNNSPLHF. CDR3 nucleotides: TGTGCCATCAGTGAGTCTATCAGGTTTAATAATTCACCCCTCCACTTT.